This passage covers 18 T cell receptor beta chains from one sample sequenced in a study of control samples from healthy donors and cancer patients. Clones were sequenced by immunoSEQ multiplex PCR, and TCRdb holds only the in-frame ones, with some missing. The data hold tens of thousands of clones, with around 90% observed a single time. Sequencing used PBMCs. These receptors came from a man in his 60s with head and neck cancer.

CDR3 region: CASTIAVRETQYF. CDR3 bases: TGTGCCAGCACAATAGCAGTCCGGGAGACCCAGTACTTC. The V and J genes are TRBV7-9 and TRBJ2-5; no firm D call. The germline V gene encodes CDR1 SEHNR and CDR2 FQNEAQ (reference sequence). Trimming cost V 7 bases and J 5 bases, with 14 bases left between them. The CDR3 contains 13 residues.

This clone was counted once. This rearrangement joins TRBV29-1 to TRBJ2-3, with D perhaps TRBD2 (6 bases). CDR3 length: 14 amino acids. Germline V gene data show CDR1 as SQVTM and CDR2 as ANQGSEA. V gave up 6 bases and J gave up 2 bases, with 15 bases separating them. The chain's CDR3 is CSVGVASDTDTQYF. The CDR3 bases are TGCAGCGTCGGCGTTGCTAGCGACACAGATACGCAGTATTTT.

In its sample, this clone is medium-sized (0.01 to 0.1%). V usage is TRBV5-1 and J usage is TRBJ1-1; a possible D gene is TRBD1 (5 bases). V was cut by 2 bases and J by 1 base, with 12 bases left in between. Germline V gene sequence: CDR1 SGHRS, CDR2 YFSETQ. This CDR3 contains 15 residues. The CDR3, as DNA: TGCGCCAGCAGCTTTATGACAGCTTCGAACACTGAAGCTTTCTTT. Its protein product is CASSFMTASNTEAFF.

V usage is TRBV18 and J usage is TRBJ2-5; 16 bases match TRBD2. Germline V gives CDR1 KGHSH, CDR2 LQKENI. V shed 0 bases, J shed 5 bases, and the junction held 3 bases outside the gene matches. This CDR3 contains 17 residues. The CDR3 DNA sequence: TGTGCCAGCTCACCACCGGGACTAGCGGGAGGGTTGGAGACCCAGTACTTC. It encodes CASSPPGLAGGLETQYF.

The CDR3 is CASSPLGTDYGYTF. CDR3 in DNA: TGTGCCAGCTCACCACTAGGGACGGATTATGGCTACACCTTC. The chain has TRBV18 and TRBJ1-2; a weak D match, TRBD1 (5 bases). Germline V CDR1 and CDR2: KGHSH, LQKENI. V lost 1 base, J lost 5 bases, and 11 bases lay in between. The CDR3 extends over 14 amino acids.

This sequence joins TRBV13 and TRBJ2-3; 9 bases agree with TRBD2. The V segment lost 0 bases and the J segment 5 bases; nucleotides outside the gene matches: 12. This CDR3 region has 18 residues. Germline assignment: CDR1 PRHDT and CDR2 FYEKMQ (reference sequence). The CDR3 DNA follows: TGTGCCAGCAGCTTAGGATCTAGCGGGACACTTCGAGAAGATACGCAGTATTTT. As protein: CASSLGSSGTLREDTQYF.

This CDR3 reads CAWSAGTEFSTDTQYF. The CDR3 DNA sequence: TGTGCCTGGAGTGCCGGGACCGAATTTAGCACAGATACGCAGTATTTT. This rearrangement joins TRBV30 to TRBJ2-3; TRBD1 or TRBD2 may be the D gene (5 bases each). Germline V CDR1 and CDR2: GTSNPN, SVGIG (reference sequence). V was clipped by 1 base and J by 0 bases, with 14 bases between them. CDR3 length: 16 residues.

The V call is TRBV5-5, the J call TRBJ2-2, with D tentatively TRBD1 (5 bases). The V gene lost 1 base and the J gene lost 1 base, with 5 bases spanning the gap. The V gene's germline CDR1 is SGHKS and CDR2 YYEKEE (reference sequence). The CDR3 contains 14 residues. The CDR3 nucleotides are TGTGCCAGCAGCTTGACAGGGAACACCGGGGAGCTGTTTTTT. Protein sequence: CASSLTGNTGELFF.

This clone showed up just once. The chain has TRBV7-2 and TRBJ2-5, with TRBD2 matching 7 bases. This CDR3 spans 14 amino acids. Germline V CDR1 and CDR2: SGHTA, FQGNSA. The V gene end was trimmed by 2 bases and the J gene end by 2 bases; junction bases not matched to a gene: 2. The chain's CDR3 is CASSLRRGQETQYF. DNA of the CDR3: TGTGCCAGCAGCTTAAGGCGGGGGCAAGAGACCCAGTACTTC.

The genes are TRBV30 and TRBJ1-3; D is undetermined. The CDR3 consists of 15 residues. Per germline, CDR1 GTSNPN and CDR2 SVGIG (reference sequence). V lost 2 bases, J lost 0 bases, and 11 bases lay in between. The DNA of the CDR3 is TGTGCCTGGAGTCGTCTCGGAGCCTCTGGAAACACCATATATTTT. The encoded protein is CAWSRLGASGNTIYF.

In its sample, this clone was seen once. The chain links TRBV5-1 to TRBJ2-7, with 10 bases lining up with TRBD2. CDR1 SGHRS and CDR2 YFSETQ come from the germline V gene. J gave up 3 bases and V 1 base, and 16 bases lay outside the gene matches. This CDR3 is built from 19 residues. The CDR3 nucleotides read TGCGCCAGCAGCTTGAATTTCCCCCCCCAGCGGGGGGGGTTCTACGAGCAGTACTTC. Protein: CASSLNFPPQRGGFYEQYF.

The chain employs TRBV28 and TRBJ1-5; D unresolved. Germline assignment: CDR1 MDHEN and CDR2 SYDVKM. The V gene lost 2 bases and the J gene lost 1 base, with 15 bases spanning the gap. The CDR3 has 17 amino acids. The CDR3 sequence is CASSLSSPAHSNQPQHF. The CDR3, as DNA: TGTGCCAGCAGTTTAAGTAGTCCGGCACACAGCAATCAGCCCCAGCATTTT.

The genes are TRBV5-1 and TRBJ1-1; D uncertain. The CDR3 is 13 amino acids. The ends were cut back, 5 bases at V and 3 bases at J, with 11 bases in the middle. Germline V gene lookup returns CDR1 SGHRS and CDR2 YFSETQ. The CDR3 reads CASSPWTHTEAFF. In DNA, the CDR3 is TGCGCCAGCAGTCCCTGGACTCACACTGAAGCTTTCTTT.

This clone turned up a few times. V gene TRBV11-2 combines with J gene TRBJ1-5; unclear D gene. There are 14 residues in the CDR3. Looked up from germline, CDR1 is SGHAT and CDR2 is FQNNGV. V lost 5 bases, J lost 0 bases, and 8 bases lay in between. The CDR3 loop reads CASSVGNSNQPQHF. DNA of the CDR3: TGTGCCAGCAGCGTTGGAAATAGCAATCAGCCCCAGCATTTT.

The rearrangement uses TRBV12-3 or TRBV12-4 and TRBJ1-4; D remains ambiguous. V gave up 5 bases and J gave up 5 bases, with 9 bases separating them. The CDR3 totals 13 residues. In DNA form, the CDR3 reads TGTGCCAGCAGTGTAAAAGAGAATGAAAAACTGTTTTTT. This encodes CASSVKENEKLFF.

The J gene is TRBJ2-3, the V gene TRBV18, with 9 bases that match TRBD1. The length of the CDR3 is 18 residues. J was trimmed by 4 bases and V by 5 bases; bases with no gene match: 16. Germline-derived CDR1 and CDR2 are KGHSH and LQKENI. CDR3: CASSAAGTGNPGADTQYF. Written as DNA, the CDR3 is TGTGCCAGCTCAGCCGCCGGGACAGGGAATCCCGGGGCAGATACGCAGTATTTT.

The V gene is TRBV11-1, the J gene TRBJ1-4; a possible D gene is TRBD1 (5 bases). Germline V gene sequence: CDR1 SGHAT, CDR2 FQDESV (reference sequence). Trimming took off 6 bases at V and 5 bases at J, with 13 bases between the two ends. The CDR3 extends over 14 amino acids. This CDR3 is CASSLRDGNEKLFF. The CDR3 nucleotides are TGTGCCAGCAGTCTGCGGGACGGAAATGAAAAACTGTTTTTT.

V gene TRBV3-1 (or the pseudogene TRBV3-2) combines with J gene TRBJ1-5; D ambiguous. The V gene's germline CDR1 is LGHDT and CDR2 YNNKEL (reference sequence). Trimming removed 2 bases from V and 6 bases from J, with 5 bases in between. The CDR3 runs to 12 residues. The CDR3, as DNA: TGTGCCAGCAGCCAATCCACTCAGCCCCAGCATTTT. Amino acids: CASSQSTQPQHF.